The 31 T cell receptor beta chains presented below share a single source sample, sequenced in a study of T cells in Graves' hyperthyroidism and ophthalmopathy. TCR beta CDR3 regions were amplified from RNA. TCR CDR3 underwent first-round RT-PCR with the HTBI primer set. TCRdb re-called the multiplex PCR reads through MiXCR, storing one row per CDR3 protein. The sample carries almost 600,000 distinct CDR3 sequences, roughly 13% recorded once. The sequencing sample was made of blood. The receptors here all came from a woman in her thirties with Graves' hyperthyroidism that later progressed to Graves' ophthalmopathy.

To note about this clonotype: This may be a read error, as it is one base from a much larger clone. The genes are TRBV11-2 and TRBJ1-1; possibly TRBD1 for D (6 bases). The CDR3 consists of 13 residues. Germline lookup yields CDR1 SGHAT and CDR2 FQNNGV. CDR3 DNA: TGTTCCAGCAGCTTAGCCAGGGGCACTGAAGCTTTCTTT. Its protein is CSSSLARGTEAFF.

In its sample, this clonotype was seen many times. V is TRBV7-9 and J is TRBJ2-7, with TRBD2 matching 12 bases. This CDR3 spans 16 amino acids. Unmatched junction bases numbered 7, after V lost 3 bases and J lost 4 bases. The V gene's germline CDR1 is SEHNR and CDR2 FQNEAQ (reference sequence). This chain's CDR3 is CASSFGPTSGSYEQYF. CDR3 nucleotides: TGTGCCAGCAGCTTTGGGCCGACTAGCGGGAGTTACGAGCAGTACTTC.

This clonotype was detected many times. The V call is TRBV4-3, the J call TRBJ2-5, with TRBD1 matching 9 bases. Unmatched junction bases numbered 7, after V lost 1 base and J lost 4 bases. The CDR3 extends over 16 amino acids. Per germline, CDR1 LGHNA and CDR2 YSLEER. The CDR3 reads CASSQVGQGIGETQYF. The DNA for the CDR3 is TGCGCCAGCAGCCAAGTGGGACAGGGTATAGGAGAGACCCAGTACTTC.

The CDR3 DNA follows: TGTGCCAGCAGCCAGGGACGGAGCTCTAACACTGAAGCTTTCTTT. Its protein is CASSQGRSSNTEAFF. The chain is built from TRBV9 and TRBJ1-1; tentative D call: TRBD1 (5 bases). Trimming pared 4 bases from V and 2 bases from J, leaving 15 bases between. Germline lookup yields CDR1 SGDLS and CDR2 YYNGEE. The CDR3 is 15 residues long.

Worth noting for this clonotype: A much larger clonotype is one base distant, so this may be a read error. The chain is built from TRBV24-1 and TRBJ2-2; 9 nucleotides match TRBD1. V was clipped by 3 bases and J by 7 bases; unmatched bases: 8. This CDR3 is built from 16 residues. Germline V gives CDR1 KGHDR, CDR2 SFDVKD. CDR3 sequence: CATSDAGQGVIGELFF. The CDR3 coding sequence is TGTGCCACCAGTGATGCGGGACAGGGCGTCATCGGGGAGCTGTTTTTT.

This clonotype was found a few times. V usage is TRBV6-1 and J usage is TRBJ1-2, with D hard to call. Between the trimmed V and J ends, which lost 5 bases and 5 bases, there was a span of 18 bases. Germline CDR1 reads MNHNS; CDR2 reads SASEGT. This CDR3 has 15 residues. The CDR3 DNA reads TGTGCCAGCAGTTATGAGAGGTCCGGACTATATGGCTACACCTTC. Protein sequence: CASSYERSGLYGYTF.

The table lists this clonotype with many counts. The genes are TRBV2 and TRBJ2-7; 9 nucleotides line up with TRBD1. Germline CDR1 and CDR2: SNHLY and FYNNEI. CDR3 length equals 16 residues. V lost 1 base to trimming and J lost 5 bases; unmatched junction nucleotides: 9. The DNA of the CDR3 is TGTGCCAGCAGTGAAGTAGGGGGACAGGGCAGGAACGAGCAGTACTTC. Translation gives CASSEVGGQGRNEQYF.

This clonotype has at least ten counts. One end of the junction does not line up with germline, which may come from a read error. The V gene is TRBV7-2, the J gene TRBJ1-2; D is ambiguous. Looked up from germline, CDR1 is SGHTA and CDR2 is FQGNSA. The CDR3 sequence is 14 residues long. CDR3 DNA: TGTGCCACCAGCGCGGGGAGTTATAACTATGGCTACACCTTC. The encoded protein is CATSAGSYNYGYTF.

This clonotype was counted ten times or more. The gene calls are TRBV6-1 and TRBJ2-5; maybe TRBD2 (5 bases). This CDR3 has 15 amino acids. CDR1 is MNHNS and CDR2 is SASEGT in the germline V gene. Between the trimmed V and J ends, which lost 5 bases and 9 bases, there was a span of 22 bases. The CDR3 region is CASSYRADEGNAQYF. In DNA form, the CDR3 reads TGTGCCAGCAGTTATAGAGCGGATGAGGGTAACGCCCAGTACTTC.

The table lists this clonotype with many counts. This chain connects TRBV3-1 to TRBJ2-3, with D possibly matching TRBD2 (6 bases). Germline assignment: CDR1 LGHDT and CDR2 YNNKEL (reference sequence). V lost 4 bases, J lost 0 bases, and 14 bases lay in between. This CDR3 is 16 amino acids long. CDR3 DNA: TGTGCCAGCAGCCCGTTTAGGAGCGGGAGCACAGATACGCAGTATTTT. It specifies CASSPFRSGSTDTQYF.

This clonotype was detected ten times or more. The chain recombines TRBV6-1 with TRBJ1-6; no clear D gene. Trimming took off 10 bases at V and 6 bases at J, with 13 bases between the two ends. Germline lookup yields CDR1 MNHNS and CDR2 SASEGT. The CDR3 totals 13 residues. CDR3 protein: CATQQARNSPLHF. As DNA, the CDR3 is TGTGCCACCCAGCAGGCTCGTAATTCACCCCTCCACTTT.

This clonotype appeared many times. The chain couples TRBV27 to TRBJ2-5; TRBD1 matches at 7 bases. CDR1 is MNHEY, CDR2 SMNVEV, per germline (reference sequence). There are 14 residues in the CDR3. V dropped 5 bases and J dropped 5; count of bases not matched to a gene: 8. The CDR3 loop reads CASSHRGPRETQYF. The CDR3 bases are TGTGCCAGCAGTCACAGGGGACCTCGGGAGACCCAGTACTTC.

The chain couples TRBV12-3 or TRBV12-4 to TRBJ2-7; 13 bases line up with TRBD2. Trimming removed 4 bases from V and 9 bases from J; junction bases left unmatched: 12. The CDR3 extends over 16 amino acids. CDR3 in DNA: TGTGCCAGCAGTTCCCTGGGACTAGCGGGAACGGATGGGCAGTACTTC. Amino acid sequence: CASSSLGLAGTDGQYF.

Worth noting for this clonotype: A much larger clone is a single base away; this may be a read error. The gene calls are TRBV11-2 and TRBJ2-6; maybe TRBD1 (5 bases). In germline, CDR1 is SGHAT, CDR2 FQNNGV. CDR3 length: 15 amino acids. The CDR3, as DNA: TGTGCCAGCAGGGGTGGGCCAGGTGGGGCCAACGCCCTGACTTTC. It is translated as CASRGGPGGANALTF.

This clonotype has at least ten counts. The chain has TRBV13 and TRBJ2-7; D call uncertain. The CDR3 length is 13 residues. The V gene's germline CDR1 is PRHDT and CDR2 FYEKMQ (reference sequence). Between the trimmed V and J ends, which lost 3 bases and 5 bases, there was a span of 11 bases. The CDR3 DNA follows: TGTGCCAGCAGCTTGTCCAGCCCTAACGAGCAGTACTTC. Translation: CASSLSSPNEQYF.

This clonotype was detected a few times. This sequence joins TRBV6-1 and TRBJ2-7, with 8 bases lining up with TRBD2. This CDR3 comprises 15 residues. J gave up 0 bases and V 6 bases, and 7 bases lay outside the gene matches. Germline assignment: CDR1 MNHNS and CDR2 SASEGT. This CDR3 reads CASRNSGGSSYEQYF. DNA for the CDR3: TGTGCCAGCAGAAACAGCGGGGGCAGCTCCTACGAGCAGTACTTC.

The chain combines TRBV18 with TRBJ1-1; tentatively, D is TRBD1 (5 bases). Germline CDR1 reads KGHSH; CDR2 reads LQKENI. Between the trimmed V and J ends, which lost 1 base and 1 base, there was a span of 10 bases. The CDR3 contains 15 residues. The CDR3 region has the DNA TGTGCCAGCTCACCACTAGGACATCCGAACACTGAAGCTTTCTTT. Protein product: CASSPLGHPNTEAFF. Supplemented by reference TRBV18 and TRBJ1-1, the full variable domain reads NAGVMQNPRHLVRRRGQEARLRCSPMKGHSHVYWYRQLPEEGLKFMVYLQKENIIDESGMPKERFSAEFPKEGPSILRIQQVVRGDSAAYFCASSPLGHPNTEAFFGQGTRLTVV.

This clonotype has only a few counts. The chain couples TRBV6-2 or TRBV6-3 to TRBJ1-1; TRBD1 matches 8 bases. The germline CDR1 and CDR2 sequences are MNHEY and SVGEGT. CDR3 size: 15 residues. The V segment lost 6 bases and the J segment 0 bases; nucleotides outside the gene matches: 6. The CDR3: CASSRRTGLNTEAFF. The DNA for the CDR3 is TGTGCCAGCAGCCGCAGGACAGGGCTGAACACTGAAGCTTTCTTT.

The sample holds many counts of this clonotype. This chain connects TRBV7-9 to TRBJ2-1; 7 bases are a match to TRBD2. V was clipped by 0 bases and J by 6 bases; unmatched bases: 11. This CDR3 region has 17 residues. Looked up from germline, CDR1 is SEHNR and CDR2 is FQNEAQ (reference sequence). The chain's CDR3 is CASSLAISVTSSNEQFF. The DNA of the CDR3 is TGTGCCAGCAGCTTAGCGATTTCGGTGACTAGCAGCAATGAGCAGTTCTTC. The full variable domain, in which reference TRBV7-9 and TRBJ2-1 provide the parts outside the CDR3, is DTGVSQNPRHKITKRGQNVTFRCDPISEHNRLYWYRQTLGQGPEFLTYFQNEAQLEKSRLLSDRFSAERPKGSFSTLEIQRTEQGDSAMYLCASSLAISVTSSNEQFFGPGTRLTVL.

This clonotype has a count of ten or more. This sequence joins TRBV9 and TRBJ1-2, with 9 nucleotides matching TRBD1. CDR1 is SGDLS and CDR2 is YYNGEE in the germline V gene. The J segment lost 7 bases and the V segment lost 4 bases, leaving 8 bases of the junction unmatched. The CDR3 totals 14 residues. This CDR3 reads CASSPTTGGFGYTF. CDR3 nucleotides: TGTGCCAGCAGCCCAACGACAGGGGGTTTTGGCTACACCTTC.

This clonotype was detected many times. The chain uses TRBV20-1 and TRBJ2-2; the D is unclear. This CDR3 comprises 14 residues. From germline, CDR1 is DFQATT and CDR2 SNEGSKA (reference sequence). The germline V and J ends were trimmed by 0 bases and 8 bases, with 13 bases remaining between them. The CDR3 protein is CSARDLTREGELFF. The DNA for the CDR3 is TGCAGTGCTAGAGATCTGACCAGAGAGGGGGAGCTGTTTTTT.

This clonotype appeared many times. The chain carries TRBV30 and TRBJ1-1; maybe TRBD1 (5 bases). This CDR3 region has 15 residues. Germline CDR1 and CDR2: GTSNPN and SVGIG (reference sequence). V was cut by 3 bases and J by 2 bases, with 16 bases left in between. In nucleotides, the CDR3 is TGTGCCTGGAGAGGGCAGGGAACCTTAAACACTGAAGCTTTCTTT. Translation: CAWRGQGTLNTEAFF.

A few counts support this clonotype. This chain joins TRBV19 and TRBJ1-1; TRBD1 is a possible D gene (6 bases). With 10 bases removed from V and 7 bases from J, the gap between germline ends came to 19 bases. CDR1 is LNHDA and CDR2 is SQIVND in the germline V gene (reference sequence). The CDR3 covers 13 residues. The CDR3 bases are TGTGCCACCAATTGGGCGGACAGTTATGAAGCTTTCTTT. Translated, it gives CATNWADSYEAFF.

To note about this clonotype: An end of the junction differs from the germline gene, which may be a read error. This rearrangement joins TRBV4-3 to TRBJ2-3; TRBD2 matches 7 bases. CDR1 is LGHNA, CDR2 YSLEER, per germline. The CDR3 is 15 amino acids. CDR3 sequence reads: CASSQDGGGTDSQYF. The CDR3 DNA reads TGCGCCAGCAGCCAAGATGGGGGGGGAACAGATTCGCAGTATTTT.

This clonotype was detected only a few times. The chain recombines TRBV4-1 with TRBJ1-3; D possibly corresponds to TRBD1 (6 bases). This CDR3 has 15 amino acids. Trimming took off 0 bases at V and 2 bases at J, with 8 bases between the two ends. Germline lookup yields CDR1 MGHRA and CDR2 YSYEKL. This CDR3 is CASSQDPGAGNTIYF. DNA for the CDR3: TGCGCCAGCAGCCAAGATCCAGGGGCTGGAAACACCATATATTTT.

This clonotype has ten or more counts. The CDR3 here is CASSLSSYNSPLHF. CDR3 bases: TGTGCCAGCAGTTTAAGCTCCTATAATTCACCCCTCCACTTT. This sequence joins TRBV12-3 or TRBV12-4 and TRBJ1-6; no clear D gene. V was shortened by 2 bases and J by 0 bases, with 2 bases between the two germline ends. This CDR3 is built from 14 residues.

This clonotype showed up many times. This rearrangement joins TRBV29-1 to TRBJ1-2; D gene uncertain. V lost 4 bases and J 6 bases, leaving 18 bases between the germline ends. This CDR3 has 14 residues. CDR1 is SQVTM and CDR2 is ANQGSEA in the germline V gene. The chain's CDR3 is CSVVQIEQADGYTF. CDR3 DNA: TGCAGCGTTGTTCAGATAGAACAAGCGGATGGCTACACCTTC. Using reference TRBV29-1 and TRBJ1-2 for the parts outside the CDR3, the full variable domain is SAVISQKPSRDICQRGTSLTIQCQVDSQVTMMFWYRQQPGQSLTLIATANQGSEATYESGFVIDKFPISRPNLTFSTLTVSNMSPEDSSIYLCSVVQIEQADGYTFGSGTRLTVV.

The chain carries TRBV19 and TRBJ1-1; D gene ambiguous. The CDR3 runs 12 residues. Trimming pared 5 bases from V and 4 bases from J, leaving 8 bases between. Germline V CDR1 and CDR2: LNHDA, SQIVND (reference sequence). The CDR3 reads CASSQRTTEAFF. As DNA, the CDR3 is TGTGCCAGTAGTCAGAGAACCACTGAAGCTTTCTTT.

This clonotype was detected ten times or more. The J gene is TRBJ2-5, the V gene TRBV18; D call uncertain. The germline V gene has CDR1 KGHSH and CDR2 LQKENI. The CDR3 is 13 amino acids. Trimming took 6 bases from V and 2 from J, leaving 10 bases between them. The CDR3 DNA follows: TGTGCCAGCTCCCCCGCAAATCAAGAGACCCAGTACTTC. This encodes CASSPANQETQYF.

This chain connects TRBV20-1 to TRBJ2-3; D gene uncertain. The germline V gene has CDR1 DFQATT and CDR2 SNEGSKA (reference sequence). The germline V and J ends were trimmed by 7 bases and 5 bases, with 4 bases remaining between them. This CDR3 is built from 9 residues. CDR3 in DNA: TGCAGTGGCGGAGATACGCAGTATTTT. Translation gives CSGGDTQYF.

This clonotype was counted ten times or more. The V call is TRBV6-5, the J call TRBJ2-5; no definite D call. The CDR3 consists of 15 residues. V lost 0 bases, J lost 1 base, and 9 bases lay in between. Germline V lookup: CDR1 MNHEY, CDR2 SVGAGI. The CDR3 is CASSYSTRSQETQYF. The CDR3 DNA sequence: TGTGCCAGCAGTTACTCGACCCGGTCCCAAGAGACCCAGTACTTC.